This T cell receptor (beta chain) originates from a study of spatial heterogeneity in lung cancer (dated by TCRdb to between 2018 and 2021). Regarding the study in general: More beta-chain than alpha-chain transcripts were consistently detected, likely reflecting higher beta-chain transcript abundance. In the raw uncorrected reads, each unique combination of TCR and UMI appeared on average more than ten times. At surgery, 200 or so tumor regions, around 65 matched nontumor lung samples and a few dozen PBMC samples were TCR-sequenced for both alpha and beta chains. TCR repertoire features were related to nonsynonymous mutation counts determined by whole-exome sequencing of tumor tissue. In non-small cell lung cancer, the study quantitatively compared TCR alpha and beta repertoires across several tumor regions, matched nontumor lung, and blood. Results and caveats for the whole study, not just this receptor: Ubiquitous expanded tumor TCRs were found in blood more often at tumor resection than at routine follow-up. Additional single-cell paired TCR alpha and beta sequencing was considered necessary to confirm, at a functional level, the hypothesis that regional TCRs recognize regional mutations.

The CDR3, from cysteine to phenylalanine, totals 15 residues. The read is trimmed to its CDR3 DNA, 45 bases read in frame from base 1. The V end loses 2 bases and the J end loses 0 bases, and a stretch of 10 bases separates them. Via the germline V gene, CDR1 is KGHSH and CDR2 LQKENI. This clonotype was detected many times. Its antigen is not yet known. No base qualities exist here, and no much larger clone lies one base off it. The time point label corresponds to: sample taken at primary tumor resection. Whole RNA extracted from tumor and nontumor lung tissue, or from cryopreserved PBMC samples, was used for TCR sequencing without cell sorting. The donors were fewer than 90 patients from the lung TRACERx cohort who had early-stage, untreated non-small cell lung cancer. A patient was chosen for TCR sequencing only when enough RNA was available from at least two tumor regions. Library preparation was by 5' RACE. This sample was sequenced with a NextSeq 500. To allow correction of PCR and sequencing errors, the TCR library protocol tagged every TCR cDNA molecule with a unique molecular identifier. The authors processed their data as follows. TCR identification, UMI-based error correction and CDR3 extraction were performed with Decombinator tools. TCRs above a frequency of 2 per 1,000, corresponding to the top 1% of the tumor frequency distribution, were defined as expanded. Each repertoire was subsampled 100 times to 5,000 TCRs, after which Renyi diversity was computed with the R vegan package. CDR3 similarity networks were constructed using string-kernel similarity of amino acid triplets, with links drawn between CDR3s whose pairwise similarity was above 0.82. TCRdb cleaned the public reads at Q25 with fastp, built clones with MiXCR and kept in-frame beta chains. Identical CDR3 protein sequences are pooled into one entry, listed with their most common genes and DNA. V and J calls and clone size were set by TCRdb, not the authors. In this sample the table shows about 18,000 distinct CDR3 sequences, around 19% of which occur a single time. The leading ten clones occupy roughly an eighth of the sample.

This clonotype was obtained from a male donor with early-stage non-small cell lung cancer. The chain uses TRBV18 and TRBJ1-1; there is no confident call for the D gene. The sequencing here drew on PBMCs, taken at surgery. The DNA is as follows: TGTGCCAGCTCACCATTAGGCGTAGTGAACACTGAAGCTTTCTTT. This gives the protein CASSPLGVVNTEAFF.